Listed here are 28 T cell receptor beta chains from one sample, sequenced in a study of response to subunit inactivated influenza vaccine. TCRdb fed the RT-PCR reads into MiXCR, producing one record per CDR3 protein. The sample lists hundreds of thousands of distinct CDR3 sequences; approximately 15% were seen once. The input for sequencing was PBMCs from blood, taken around 14 days before vaccination. These receptors were obtained from a man in his forties or fifties who received an inactivated influenza vaccine.

The table lists this clonotype with a few counts. The genes are TRBV6-2 or TRBV6-3 and TRBJ2-5; 8 nucleotides match TRBD1. V lost 5 bases and J lost 2; bases outside the gene matches: 10. The CDR3 loop spans 16 amino acids. Per the germline V gene, CDR1 is MNHEY and CDR2 is SVGEGT. CDR3 nucleotide sequence: TGTGCCAGCAGTCGGTCCGGGACAGGCATACAAGAGACCCAGTACTTC. It yields the protein CASSRSGTGIQETQYF.

This clonotype was seen a few times. This chain uses TRBV28 with TRBJ1-5, with TRBD1 identical over 7 bases. Germline V gene lookup returns CDR1 MDHEN and CDR2 SYDVKM. The CDR3 spans 13 residues. Trimming removed 5 bases from V and 5 bases from J; junction bases left unmatched: 3. The CDR3 sequence is CASSPQGHQPQHF. The CDR3 DNA follows: TGTGCCAGCAGTCCACAGGGGCATCAGCCCCAGCATTTT.

CDR3 sequence: CASRTPSGRRADTQYF. In nucleotides, the CDR3 is TGTGCCAGCAGGACTCCTAGCGGGAGGAGGGCAGATACGCAGTATTTT. The chain recombines TRBV28 with TRBJ2-3; TRBD2 matches 11 bases. J lost 4 bases, V lost 6 bases, and 9 bases had no gene match. Per the germline V gene, CDR1 is MDHEN and CDR2 is SYDVKM. The CDR3 contains 16 residues. Using reference TRBV28 and TRBJ2-3 for the parts outside the CDR3, the full variable domain is DVKVTQSSRYLVKRTGEKVFLECVQDMDHENMFWYRQDPGLGLRLIYFSYDVKMKEKGDIPEGYSVSREKKERFSLILESASTNQTSMYLCASRTPSGRRADTQYFGPGTRLTVL.

This clonotype was counted a few times. The chain has TRBV12-3 or TRBV12-4 and TRBJ2-7, with a possible D match to TRBD2 (6 bases). The V end lost 5 bases, the J end lost 5 bases, and 19 bases lay between the germline ends. The CDR3 length is 15 residues. CDR3 sequence reads: CASSPVRGVGDEQYF. The CDR3 DNA is TGTGCCAGCAGTCCCGTTCGCGGGGTTGGCGACGAGCAGTACTTC.

As DNA, the CDR3 is TGTGCCAGCAGTTCCGGACAGGGGAACTGGGGGGAGCTGTTTTTT. Amino acid sequence: CASSSGQGNWGELFF. The chain carries TRBV12-3 or TRBV12-4 and TRBJ2-2; 9 bases are shared with TRBD1. Trimming cost V 4 bases and J 8 bases; bases outside gene matches: 8. The CDR3 contains 15 residues.

In this sample, this clonotype turned up a few times. The chain is built from TRBV12-3 or TRBV12-4 and TRBJ1-4; TRBD1 might be the D (6 bases). CDR3 length: 13 residues. The V and J ends lost 11 bases and 7 bases respectively, with 17 bases between them. CDR3 sequence reads: CASSRIGGEKLFF. CDR3 coding DNA: TGTGCCTCTTCCAGGATAGGGGGTGAAAAACTGTTTTTT.

The chain combines TRBV7-2 with TRBJ2-5; D uncertain. There are 12 residues in the CDR3. Germline lookup yields CDR1 SGHTA and CDR2 FQGNSA. Trimming removed 3 bases at V and 8 bases at J, with 10 bases between. The DNA of the CDR3 is TGTGCCAGCAGCTTTTTCGAGGCAACCCAGTACTTC. This gives the protein CASSFFEATQYF.

J is TRBJ2-1 and V is TRBV4-3; tentatively, D is TRBD2 (7 bases). The V gene's germline CDR1 is LGHNA and CDR2 YSLEER. V was shortened by 1 base and J by 7 bases, with 17 bases between the two germline ends. The CDR3 consists of 16 residues. Written as DNA, the CDR3 is TGCGCCAGCAGCCAAGTTCTTTCCGGGGGGCCGAATGAGCAGTTCTTC. This encodes CASSQVLSGGPNEQFF.

The genes are TRBV29-1 and TRBJ2-3; TRBD1 matches 10 bases. Germline V gene data show CDR1 as SQVTM and CDR2 as ANQGSEA. V lost 6 bases and J lost 5; bases outside the gene matches: 8. The CDR3 has 14 residues. The chain's CDR3 is CSVLDRGVLDTQYF. The DNA for the CDR3 is TGCAGCGTACTGGACAGGGGGGTTCTAGATACGCAGTATTTT.

This clonotype was detected only a few times. V is TRBV4-1 and J is TRBJ2-1; 9 bases align to TRBD2. Germline assignment: CDR1 MGHRA and CDR2 YSYEKL. V lost 0 bases to trimming and J lost 2 bases; unmatched junction nucleotides: 2. CDR3 length: 16 residues. CDR3 region: CASSQDRGRAYNEQFF. DNA for the CDR3: TGCGCCAGCAGCCAAGATCGCGGGAGGGCCTACAATGAGCAGTTCTTC.

The chain couples TRBV15 to TRBJ2-7; D is uncertain. The germline V gene has CDR1 LNHNV and CDR2 YYDKDF (reference sequence). With 0 bases removed from V and 4 bases from J, the gap between germline ends came to 10 bases. The CDR3 covers 14 residues. CDR3 in DNA: TGTGCCACCAGCAGAGATAGGCAGGTATACGAGCAGTACTTC. It codes for CATSRDRQVYEQYF.

This clonotype came up a few times. The chain recombines TRBV9 with TRBJ2-1; 7 positions agree with TRBD2. CDR3 length: 11 amino acids. The germline V gene encodes CDR1 SGDLS and CDR2 YYNGEE. V lost 7 bases and J lost 9; bases outside the gene matches: 4. This CDR3 is CASGLDAEQFF. The DNA for the CDR3 is TGTGCCAGCGGACTAGACGCTGAGCAGTTCTTC.

This clonotype occurred many times. The chain carries TRBV7-9 and TRBJ2-7; unclear D gene. Per the germline V gene, CDR1 is SEHNR and CDR2 is FQNEAQ (reference sequence). CDR3 length: 12 residues. Trimming stripped 1 base from V and 5 bases from J, with 6 bases between. In DNA, the CDR3 is TGTGCCAGCAGCTTAGACCGAAACGAGCAGTACTTC. Amino acids: CASSLDRNEQYF.

This clonotype was seen a few times. The chain combines TRBV20-1 with TRBJ1-6, with a weak D call TRBD1 (6 bases). V dropped 1 base and J dropped 7 bases, with 8 bases sitting between them. The germline V gene has CDR1 DFQATT and CDR2 SNEGSKA (reference sequence). The CDR3 spans 13 residues. In DNA form, the CDR3 reads TGCAGTGCTAGAGCTACAGGGAATTCACCCCTCCACTTT. Protein product: CSARATGNSPLHF.

The genes are TRBV29-1 and TRBJ1-1, with a tentative D call TRBD1 (6 bases). The length of the CDR3 is 17 residues. Looked up from germline, CDR1 is SQVTM and CDR2 is ANQGSEA. The V end lost 7 bases, the J end lost 3 bases, and 27 bases lay between the germline ends. The CDR3 coding sequence is TGCAGCGCTTGGGCTTTTGTCCGGGTACAGGGCGACACTGAAGCTTTCTTT. Protein product: CSAWAFVRVQGDTEAFF.

This clonotype was recorded at least ten times. The chain uses TRBV29-1 and TRBJ2-3; weak D call: TRBD1 (5 bases). This CDR3 region has 13 residues. Trimming removed 5 bases at V and 0 bases at J, with 9 bases between. Per the germline V gene, CDR1 is SQVTM and CDR2 is ANQGSEA. CDR3 nucleotides: TGCAGCGTTACAGGAGCTAGCACAGATACGCAGTATTTT. It codes for CSVTGASTDTQYF.

The V gene is TRBV19, the J gene TRBJ2-5; 7 bases are a match to TRBD1. This CDR3 is 14 amino acids long. Trimming took 7 bases from V and 2 from J; bases not matched to a gene: 7. Germline lookup yields CDR1 LNHDA and CDR2 SQIVND (reference sequence). The CDR3 DNA is TGTGCCAGTAATAAGGGGGCGCGACAAGAGACCCAGTACTTC. Encoded protein: CASNKGARQETQYF.

The rearrangement links TRBV4-1 to TRBJ2-5; D not certain. With 1 base removed from V and 2 bases from J, the gap between germline ends came to 8 bases. This CDR3 is 14 amino acids long. The germline V gene encodes CDR1 MGHRA and CDR2 YSYEKL. The CDR3: CASSQGVGQETQYF. CDR3 sequence (DNA): TGCGCCAGCAGCCAAGGGGTAGGGCAAGAGACCCAGTACTTC.

This clonotype occurred many times. The rearrangement uses TRBV3-1 and TRBJ1-1; no clear D. This CDR3 spans 15 amino acids. The germline V gene encodes CDR1 LGHDT and CDR2 YNNKEL (reference sequence). The V end was cut by 0 bases, the J end by 3 bases, with 11 bases between. DNA of the CDR3: TGTGCCAGCAGCCAAGACCCTACTTTGGACACTGAAGCTTTCTTT. This translates into CASSQDPTLDTEAFF.

This clonotype was seen a handful of times. This chain uses TRBV11-2 with TRBJ2-3; 12 bases fit TRBD2. V shed 5 bases and J 0 bases; nucleotides not matched to a gene: 9. Germline lookup yields CDR1 SGHAT and CDR2 FQNNGV. CDR3 length: 18 residues. CDR3 in DNA: TGTGCCAGCAGCCAACTAGCGGGGGGACCAACTAGCACAGATACGCAGTATTTT. Protein product: CASSQLAGGPTSTDTQYF.

The chain recombines TRBV5-5 with TRBJ2-2; tentative D call: TRBD2 (5 bases). Trimming shortened V by 0 bases and J by 9 bases, and 15 bases separated the two germline ends. The CDR3 sequence is 15 residues long. Germline values: CDR1 SGHKS, CDR2 YYEKEE (reference sequence). The CDR3 DNA follows: TGTGCCAGCAGCTTGGATCCAGGAGGAGGCTGGGAGCTGTTTTTT. Translation: CASSLDPGGGWELFF.

The chain is built from TRBV12-3 or TRBV12-4 and TRBJ2-7, with D possibly being TRBD2 (6 bases). The ends were cut back, 0 bases at V and 0 bases at J, with 12 bases in the middle. The CDR3 contains 16 residues. The CDR3 nucleotides read TGTGCCAGCAGTTTAGCGCCACGCGGGATCTCCTACGAGCAGTACTTC. Translating gives CASSLAPRGISYEQYF.

This clonotype was counted many times. J is TRBJ2-7 and V is TRBV29-1; the match to TRBD1 covers 10 bases. The CDR3 consists of 13 residues. CDR1 SQVTM and CDR2 ANQGSEA come from the germline V gene. With 4 bases clipped from V and 7 bases from J, the junction kept 7 bases outside the gene matches. CDR3 bases: TGCAGCGTTGTACGGGACAGGGGTGAGGAGCAGTACTTC. It specifies CSVVRDRGEEQYF.

This clonotype was seen more than once but under ten times. The chain is built from TRBV10-3 and TRBJ2-4, with D possibly matching TRBD2 (5 bases). Trimming removed 7 bases from V and 6 bases from J, with 10 bases in between. From germline, CDR1 is ENHRY and CDR2 SYGVKD. The CDR3 runs 12 residues. The CDR3 DNA reads TGTGCCATCATGAGGGCCCGAAACATTCAGTACTTC. Translation: CAIMRARNIQYF.

This clonotype was recorded a few times. The V gene is TRBV5-1, the J gene TRBJ1-1; D gene ambiguous. The germline CDR1 and CDR2 sequences are SGHRS and YFSETQ. Trimming pared 4 bases from V and 2 bases from J, leaving 12 bases between. CDR3 length: 14 amino acids. CDR3 residues: CASSRALGNTEAFF. The CDR3 nucleotides read TGCGCCAGCAGCCGAGCCTTAGGAAACACTGAAGCTTTCTTT.

The chain carries TRBV7-2 and TRBJ2-5, with 10 nucleotides matching TRBD2. The J segment lost 0 bases and the V segment lost 1 base, leaving 8 bases of the junction unmatched. This CDR3 is 18 amino acids long. CDR1 SGHTA and CDR2 FQGNSA come from the germline V gene. In DNA, the CDR3 is TGTGCCAGCAGCTTAGGGCGGCTAGCGGGGGAGTACCAAGAGACCCAGTACTTC. Its protein is CASSLGRLAGEYQETQYF.

This chain links TRBV6-6 with TRBJ2-7; unclear D gene. V lost 0 bases to trimming and J lost 7 bases, with 10 bases between them. Germline CDR1 is MNHNY and CDR2 is SVGAGI (reference sequence). This CDR3 contains 13 residues. The CDR3 DNA reads TGTGCCAGCAGTTACTCTTACCCGGAAGAGCAGTACTTC. Protein product: CASSYSYPEEQYF.

This clonotype was seen a few times. This chain uses TRBV7-9 with TRBJ2-1; D is perhaps TRBD2 (6 bases). V gave up 2 bases and J gave up 11 bases, with 10 bases separating them. Germline CDR1 is SEHNR and CDR2 is FQNEAQ (reference sequence). The CDR3 loop spans 12 amino acids. The CDR3 DNA reads TGTGCCAGCAGCTTACGGGGGACTCAGCAGTTCTTC. Residues: CASSLRGTQQFF.